The sample holds many counts of the clone carrying this T cell receptor beta chain. These data originate in a study of CD8 T cells in ankylosing spondylitis. The V gene lost 3 bases and the J gene lost 1 base, with 4 bases spanning the gap. The length of the CDR3 is 12 residues. The germline V gene encodes CDR1 MNHNS and CDR2 SASEGT. TCRdb re-analysed the 5' RACE reads in MiXCR, keeping a single row per CDR3 protein. Among approximately 140,000 distinct CDR3 sequences listed, around two fifths were seen once. This chain joins TRBV6-1 and TRBJ2-7, with D uncertain. This clonotype originated in a male donor with ankylosing spondylitis. Sequencing input: synovial fluid, either unsorted or a sorted T cell fraction (not recorded which). CDR3 nucleotide sequence: TGTGCCAGCAGTGAGGCATCCTACGAGCAGTACTTC. Translating gives CASSEASYEQYF.